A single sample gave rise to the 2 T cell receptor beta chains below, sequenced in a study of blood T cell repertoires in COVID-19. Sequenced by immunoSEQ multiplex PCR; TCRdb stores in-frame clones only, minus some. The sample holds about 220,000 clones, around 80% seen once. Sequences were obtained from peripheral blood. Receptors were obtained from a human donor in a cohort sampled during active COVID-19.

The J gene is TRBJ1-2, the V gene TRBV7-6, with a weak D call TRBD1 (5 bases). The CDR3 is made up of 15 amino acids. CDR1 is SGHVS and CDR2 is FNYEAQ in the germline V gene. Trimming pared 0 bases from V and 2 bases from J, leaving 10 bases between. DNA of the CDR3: TGTGCCAGCAGCTTAGCCAGGGATGCCAACTATGGCTACACCTTC. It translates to CASSLARDANYGYTF.

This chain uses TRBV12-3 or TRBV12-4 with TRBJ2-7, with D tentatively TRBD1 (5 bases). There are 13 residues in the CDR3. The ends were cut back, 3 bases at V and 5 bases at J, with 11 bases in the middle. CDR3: CASSFGGADEQYF. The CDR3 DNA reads TGTGCCAGCAGTTTCGGTGGGGCCGACGAGCAGTACTTC.